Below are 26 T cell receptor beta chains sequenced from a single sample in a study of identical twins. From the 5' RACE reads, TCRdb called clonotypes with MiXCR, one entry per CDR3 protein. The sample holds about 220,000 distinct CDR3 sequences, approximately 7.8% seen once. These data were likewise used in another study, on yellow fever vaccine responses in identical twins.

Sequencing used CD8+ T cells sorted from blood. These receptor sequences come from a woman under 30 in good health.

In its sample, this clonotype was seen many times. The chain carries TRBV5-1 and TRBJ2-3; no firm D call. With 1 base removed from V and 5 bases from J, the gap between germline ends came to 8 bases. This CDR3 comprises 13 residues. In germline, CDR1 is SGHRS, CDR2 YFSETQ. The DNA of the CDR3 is TGCGCCAGCAGCTTGTTGCCTAAAGATACGCAGTATTTT. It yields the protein CASSLLPKDTQYF.

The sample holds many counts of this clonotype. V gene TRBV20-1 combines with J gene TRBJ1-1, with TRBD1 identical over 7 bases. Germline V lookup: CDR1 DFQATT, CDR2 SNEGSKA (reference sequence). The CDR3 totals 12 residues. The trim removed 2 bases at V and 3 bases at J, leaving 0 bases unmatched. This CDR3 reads CSARQGDTEAFF. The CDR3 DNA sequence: TGCAGTGCTAGACAGGGGGACACTGAAGCTTTCTTT.

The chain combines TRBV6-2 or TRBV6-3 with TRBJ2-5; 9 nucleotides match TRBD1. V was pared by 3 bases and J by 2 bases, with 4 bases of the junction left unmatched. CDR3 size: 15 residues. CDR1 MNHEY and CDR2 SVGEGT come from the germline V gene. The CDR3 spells CASSYPGTGQETQYF. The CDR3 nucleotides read TGTGCCAGCAGTTATCCGGGGACAGGGCAAGAGACCCAGTACTTC.

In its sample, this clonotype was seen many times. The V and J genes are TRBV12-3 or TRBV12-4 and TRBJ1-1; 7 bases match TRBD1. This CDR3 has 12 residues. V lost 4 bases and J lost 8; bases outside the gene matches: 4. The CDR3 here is CASSSPGQEAFF. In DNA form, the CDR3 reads TGTGCCAGCAGTTCCCCGGGACAGGAAGCTTTCTTT.

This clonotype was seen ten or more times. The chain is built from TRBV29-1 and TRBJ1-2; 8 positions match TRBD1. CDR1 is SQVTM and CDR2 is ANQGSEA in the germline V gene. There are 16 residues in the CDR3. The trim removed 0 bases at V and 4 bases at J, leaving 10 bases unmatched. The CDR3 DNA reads TGCAGCGTTGAAGAGCTAAACAGGGGGGCCGGCTATGGCTACACCTTC. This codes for CSVEELNRGAGYGYTF.

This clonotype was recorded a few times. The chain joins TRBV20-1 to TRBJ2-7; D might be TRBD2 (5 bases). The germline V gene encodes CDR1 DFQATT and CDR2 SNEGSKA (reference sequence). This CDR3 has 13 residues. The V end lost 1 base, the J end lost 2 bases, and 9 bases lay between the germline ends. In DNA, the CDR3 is TGCAGTGCTAGAGGTGAGGGAACCTACGAGCAGTACTTC. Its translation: CSARGEGTYEQYF.

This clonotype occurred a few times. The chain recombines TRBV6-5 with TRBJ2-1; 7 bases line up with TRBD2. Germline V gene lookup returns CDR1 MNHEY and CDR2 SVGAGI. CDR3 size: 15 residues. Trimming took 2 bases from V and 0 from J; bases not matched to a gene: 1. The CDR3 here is CASSYGGGSYNEQFF. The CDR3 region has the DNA TGTGCCAGCAGTTACGGGGGGGGCTCCTACAATGAGCAGTTCTTC.

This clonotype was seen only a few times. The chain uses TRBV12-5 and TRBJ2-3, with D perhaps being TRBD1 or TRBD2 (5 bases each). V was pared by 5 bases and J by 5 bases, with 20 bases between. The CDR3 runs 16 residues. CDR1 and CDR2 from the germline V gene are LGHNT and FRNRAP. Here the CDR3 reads CASGAPGGGRVDTQYF. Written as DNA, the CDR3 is TGTGCTAGTGGTGCCCCCGGTGGGGGAAGGGTAGATACGCAGTATTTT.

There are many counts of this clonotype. The CDR3: CASSVEWDPYEQYF. CDR3 coding DNA: TGTGCCAGCAGCGTAGAATGGGATCCCTACGAGCAGTACTTC. The chain uses TRBV9 and TRBJ2-7; D remains unclear. Germline lookup yields CDR1 SGDLS and CDR2 YYNGEE. CDR3 length: 14 amino acids. The ends were cut back, 0 bases at V and 2 bases at J, with 9 bases in the middle.

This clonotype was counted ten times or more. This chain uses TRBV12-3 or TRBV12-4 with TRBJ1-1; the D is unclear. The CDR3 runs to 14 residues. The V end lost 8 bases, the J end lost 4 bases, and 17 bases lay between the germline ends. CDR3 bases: TGTGCCAGCTCCCCCGAGGTTTTGGGCACTGAAGCTTTCTTT. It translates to CASSPEVLGTEAFF.

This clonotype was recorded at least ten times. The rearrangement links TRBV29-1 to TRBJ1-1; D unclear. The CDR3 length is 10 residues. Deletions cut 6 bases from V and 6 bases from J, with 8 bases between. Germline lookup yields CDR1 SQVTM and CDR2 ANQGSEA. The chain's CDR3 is CSVVQAEAFF. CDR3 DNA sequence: TGCAGCGTGGTTCAGGCTGAAGCTTTCTTT.

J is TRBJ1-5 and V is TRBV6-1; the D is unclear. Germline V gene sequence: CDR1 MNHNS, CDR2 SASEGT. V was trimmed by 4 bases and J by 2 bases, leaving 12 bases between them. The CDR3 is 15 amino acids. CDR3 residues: CASSASAERNQPQHF. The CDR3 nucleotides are TGTGCCAGCAGTGCGTCCGCAGAACGCAATCAGCCCCAGCATTTT.

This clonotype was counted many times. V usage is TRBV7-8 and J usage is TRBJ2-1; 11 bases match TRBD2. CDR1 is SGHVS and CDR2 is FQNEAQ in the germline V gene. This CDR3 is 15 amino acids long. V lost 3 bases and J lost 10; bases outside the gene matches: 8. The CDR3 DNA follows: TGTGCCAGCAGCTTCAGACTAGCGGGGCCTTTGGAGCAGTTCTTC. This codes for CASSFRLAGPLEQFF.

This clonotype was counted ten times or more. CDR3: CASSQYSGGGRRGDEQFF. The CDR3 coding sequence is TGCGCCAGCAGCCAATATAGCGGAGGAGGCCGGAGAGGCGATGAGCAGTTCTTC. This rearrangement joins TRBV5-1 to TRBJ2-1; possible D gene TRBD2, 6 bases. Germline values: CDR1 SGHRS, CDR2 YFSETQ. Trimming removed 4 bases at V and 8 bases at J, with 28 bases between. This CDR3 is 18 amino acids long.

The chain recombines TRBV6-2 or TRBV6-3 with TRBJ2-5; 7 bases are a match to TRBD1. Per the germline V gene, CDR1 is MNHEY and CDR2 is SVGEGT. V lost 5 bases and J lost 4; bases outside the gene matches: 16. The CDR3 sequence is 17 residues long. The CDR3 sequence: CASSRFLARTGRETQYF. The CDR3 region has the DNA TGTGCCAGCAGTCGATTTCTAGCCCGGACAGGCCGAGAGACCCAGTACTTC.

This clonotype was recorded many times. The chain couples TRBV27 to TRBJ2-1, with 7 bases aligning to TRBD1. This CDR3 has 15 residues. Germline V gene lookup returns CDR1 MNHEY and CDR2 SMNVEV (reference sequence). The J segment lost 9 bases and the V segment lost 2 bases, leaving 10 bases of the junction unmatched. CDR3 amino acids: CASSLQQGPLGEQFF. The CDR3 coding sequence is TGTGCCAGCAGTTTACAACAGGGGCCCCTAGGTGAGCAGTTCTTC.

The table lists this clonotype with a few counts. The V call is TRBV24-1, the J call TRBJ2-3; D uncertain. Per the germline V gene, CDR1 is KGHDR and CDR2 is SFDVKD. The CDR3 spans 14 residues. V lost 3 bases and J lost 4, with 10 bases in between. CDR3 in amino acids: CATSDASEADTQYF. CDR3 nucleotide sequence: TGTGCCACCAGTGATGCAAGCGAGGCAGATACGCAGTATTTT.

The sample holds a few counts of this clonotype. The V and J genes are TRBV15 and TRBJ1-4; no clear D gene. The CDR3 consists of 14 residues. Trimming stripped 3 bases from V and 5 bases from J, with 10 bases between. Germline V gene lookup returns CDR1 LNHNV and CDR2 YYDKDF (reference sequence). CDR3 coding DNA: TGTGCCACCAGCAGCGGGGAAGTAAATGAAAAACTGTTTTTT. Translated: CATSSGEVNEKLFF.

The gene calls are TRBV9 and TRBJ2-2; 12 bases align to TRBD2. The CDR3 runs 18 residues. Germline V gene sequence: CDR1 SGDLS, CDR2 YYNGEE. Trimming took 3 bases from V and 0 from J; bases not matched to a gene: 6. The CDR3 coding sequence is TGTGCCAGCAGCGAACCGGGACTAGCGGGCCCGAACACCGGGGAGCTGTTTTTT. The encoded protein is CASSEPGLAGPNTGELFF.

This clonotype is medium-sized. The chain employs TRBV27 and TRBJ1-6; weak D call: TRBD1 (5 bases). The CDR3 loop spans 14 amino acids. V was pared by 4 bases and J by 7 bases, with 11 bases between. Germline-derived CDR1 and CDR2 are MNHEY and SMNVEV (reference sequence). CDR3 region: CASSSPGVNSPLHF. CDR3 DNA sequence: TGTGCCAGCAGTTCCCCGGGGGTAAATTCACCCCTCCACTTT.

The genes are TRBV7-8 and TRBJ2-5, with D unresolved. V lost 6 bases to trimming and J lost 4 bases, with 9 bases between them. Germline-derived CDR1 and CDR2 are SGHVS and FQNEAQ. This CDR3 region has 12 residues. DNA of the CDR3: TGTGCCAGCAGGAAGGTGGGAGAGACCCAGTACTTC. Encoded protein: CASRKVGETQYF.

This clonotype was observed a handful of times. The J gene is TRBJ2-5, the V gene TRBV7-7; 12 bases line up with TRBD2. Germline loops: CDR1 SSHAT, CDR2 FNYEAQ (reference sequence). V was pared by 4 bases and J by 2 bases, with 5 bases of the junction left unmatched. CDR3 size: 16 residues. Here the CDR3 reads CASSSLAGGRQETQYF. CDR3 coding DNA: TGTGCCAGCAGCTCACTAGCGGGGGGTAGACAAGAGACCCAGTACTTC.

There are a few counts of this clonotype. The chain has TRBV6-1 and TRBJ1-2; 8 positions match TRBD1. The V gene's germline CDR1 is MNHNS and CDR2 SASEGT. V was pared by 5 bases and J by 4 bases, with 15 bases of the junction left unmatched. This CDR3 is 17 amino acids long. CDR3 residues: CASSPTRTGRLVYGYTF. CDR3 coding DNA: TGTGCCAGCAGTCCGACTAGGACAGGGCGTCTAGTCTATGGCTACACCTTC.

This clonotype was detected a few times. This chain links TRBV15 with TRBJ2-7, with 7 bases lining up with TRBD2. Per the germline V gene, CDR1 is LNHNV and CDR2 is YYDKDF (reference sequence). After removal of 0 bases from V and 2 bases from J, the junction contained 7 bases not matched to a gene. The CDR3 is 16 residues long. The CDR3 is CATSRDSLAQAYEQYF. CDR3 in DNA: TGTGCCACCAGCAGAGATTCACTAGCGCAAGCCTACGAGCAGTACTTC.

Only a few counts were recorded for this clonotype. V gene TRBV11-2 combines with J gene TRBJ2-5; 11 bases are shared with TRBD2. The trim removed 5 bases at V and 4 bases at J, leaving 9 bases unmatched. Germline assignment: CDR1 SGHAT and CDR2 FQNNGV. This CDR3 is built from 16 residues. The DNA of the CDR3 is TGTGCCAGCAGCCTGAGACTAGCGGGGATGGGAGAGACCCAGTACTTC. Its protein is CASSLRLAGMGETQYF.

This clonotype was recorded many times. The CDR3 here is CASSLGGPSSYNEQFF. Here the CDR3 DNA reads TGTGCCAGCAGCTTAGGGGGGCCGTCCTCCTACAATGAGCAGTTCTTC. The rearrangement links TRBV7-8 to TRBJ2-1; D is possibly TRBD1 (6 bases). V lost 1 base to trimming and J lost 0 bases, with 10 bases between them. CDR1 is SGHVS, CDR2 FQNEAQ, per germline. The CDR3 consists of 16 residues.